The 30 T cell receptor beta chains reported below all come from one sample, sequenced in a study of blood T cell repertoires in COVID-19. Sequencing used immunoSEQ multiplex PCR; TCRdb keeps in-frame clones, though not all of them. In the table there are around 450,000 clones, more than 85% of which are singletons. Sequenced input: peripheral blood. All receptors come from a woman aged 25 to 39 with acute or convalescent COVID-19.

This clone was detected only a few times. The genes are TRBV24-1 and TRBJ1-5; D possibly corresponds to TRBD1 (5 bases). The germline CDR1 and CDR2 sequences are KGHDR and SFDVKD. This CDR3 has 13 residues. V lost 4 bases, J lost 5 bases, and 8 bases lay in between. CDR3 sequence: CATSESQDQPQHF. The DNA of the CDR3 is TGTGCCACCAGTGAATCACAGGATCAGCCCCAGCATTTT.

The CDR3 DNA reads TGTGCCAGCAGCCAAGCCCTGGGGCCGGATGAGCAGTACTTC. This sequence encodes CASSQALGPDEQYF. The chain has TRBV4-2 and TRBJ2-7; the D gene is possibly TRBD1 (5 bases). This CDR3 has 14 residues. V was pared by 1 base and J by 7 bases, with 14 bases between. The germline CDR1 and CDR2 sequences are LGHNA and YNFKEQ.

This rearrangement joins TRBV4-1 to TRBJ2-7, with 9 bases matching TRBD2. CDR3 length equals 15 residues. Germline V gives CDR1 MGHRA, CDR2 YSYEKL. After removal of 0 bases from V and 6 bases from J, the junction contained 6 bases not matched to a gene. The CDR3 reads CASSQDPSGILEQYF. The CDR3 DNA reads as TGCGCCAGCAGCCAAGACCCTAGCGGGATCCTCGAGCAGTACTTC.

The V call is TRBV3-1 (or the pseudogene TRBV3-2), the J call TRBJ2-3; 8 bases line up with TRBD2. V was clipped by 0 bases and J by 1 base; unmatched bases: 12. Per germline, CDR1 LGHDT and CDR2 YNNKEL (reference sequence). The CDR3 is 19 amino acids. This chain's CDR3 is CASSQDFGKRGLGTDTQYF. CDR3 DNA sequence: TGTGCCAGCAGCCAAGATTTCGGCAAGCGGGGGCTGGGCACAGATACGCAGTATTTT.

The chain combines TRBV7-9 with TRBJ2-1, with 10 bases that match TRBD1. In germline, CDR1 is SEHNR, CDR2 FQNEAQ (reference sequence). V shed 3 bases and J 8 bases; nucleotides not matched to a gene: 7. This CDR3 is 15 amino acids long. The CDR3 loop is CASSFGQGERDEQFF. In DNA form, the CDR3 reads TGTGCCAGCAGCTTCGGACAGGGGGAGCGAGATGAGCAGTTCTTC.

The rearrangement links TRBV30 to TRBJ2-7; 10 nucleotides match TRBD1. CDR3 size: 13 residues. Germline trimming cut 1 base from V and 7 bases from J; bases unmatched to any gene: 4. Germline V CDR1 and CDR2: GTSNPN, SVGIG (reference sequence). The CDR3 region is CAWSGQGAREQYF. As DNA, the CDR3 is TGTGCCTGGAGTGGACAGGGGGCCCGGGAGCAGTACTTC. Combining the CDR3 with reference TRBV30 and TRBJ2-7 gives the whole variable domain SQTIHQWPATLVQPVGSPLSLECTVEGTSNPNLYWYRQAAGRGLQLLFYSVGIGQISSEVPQNLSASRPQDRQFILSSKKLLLSDSGFYLCAWSGQGAREQYFGPGTRLTVT.

The chain combines TRBV9 with TRBJ1-3, with D unresolved. Per germline, CDR1 SGDLS and CDR2 YYNGEE. The germline V and J ends were trimmed by 4 bases and 4 bases, with 12 bases remaining between them. This CDR3 contains 14 residues. Written as DNA, the CDR3 is TGTGCCAGCAGCTCCCGCAGTAACGGAAACACCATATATTTT. Its protein product is CASSSRSNGNTIYF.

This clone was observed once. The chain joins TRBV5-6 to TRBJ2-6; 9 bases map to TRBD1. Germline trimming cut 4 bases from V and 3 bases from J; bases unmatched to any gene: 8. CDR3 size: 17 residues. In germline, CDR1 is SGHDT, CDR2 YYEEEE. CDR3 in DNA: TGTGCCAGCAGCACAGGGACAGGGAGGGGTGGGGCCAACGTCCTGACTTTC. This gives the protein CASSTGTGRGGANVLTF.

This clone was seen once. V and J are TRBV12-1 and TRBJ2-3; the table's D call of TRBD2 was not tested on the DNA. TRBV12-1 constitutes a pseudogene. The CDR3 sequence is 20 residues long. This CDR3 reads CASSFEAPLRGGDSTDTQYF. In DNA form, the CDR3 reads TGTGCCAGCAGCTTTGAAGCCCCCCTCAGAGGGGGGGATAGCACAGATACGCAGTATTTT.

The chain combines TRBV29-1 with TRBJ2-5; 9 nucleotides agree with TRBD1. CDR1 is SQVTM, CDR2 ANQGSEA, per germline. J was trimmed by 2 bases and V by 4 bases; bases with no gene match: 5. The CDR3 sequence is 14 residues long. CDR3 protein: CSVVGTGWQETQYF. The CDR3 coding sequence is TGCAGCGTTGTTGGGACAGGGTGGCAAGAGACCCAGTACTTC.

This chain connects TRBV9 to TRBJ2-3; 8 bases agree with TRBD2. With 6 bases clipped from V and 2 bases from J, the junction kept 2 bases outside the gene matches. Germline CDR1 reads SGDLS; CDR2 reads YYNGEE. The CDR3 sequence is 13 residues long. Here the CDR3 reads CASNSGDTDTQYF. The CDR3 DNA sequence: TGTGCCAGCAATAGCGGGGACACAGATACGCAGTATTTT.

The chain links TRBV24-1 to TRBJ2-3, with 8 nucleotides matching TRBD2. The CDR3 runs to 16 residues. Germline loops: CDR1 KGHDR, CDR2 SFDVKD. V was pared by 0 bases and J by 1 base, with 2 bases of the junction left unmatched. CDR3 sequence reads: CATSDLVTSGTDTQYF. The CDR3 bases are TGTGCCACCAGTGATTTGGTGACTAGCGGCACAGATACGCAGTATTTT.

This clone was recorded a few times. The rearrangement joins TRBV30 to TRBJ2-2, with 9 bases matching TRBD1. Trimming took 2 bases from V and 1 from J; bases not matched to a gene: 5. Germline CDR1 GTSNPN, CDR2 SVGIG (reference sequence). The CDR3 is made up of 16 amino acids. This CDR3 is CAWSLWTGENTGELFF. The CDR3 coding sequence is TGTGCCTGGAGTCTTTGGACAGGGGAGAACACCGGGGAGCTGTTTTTT.

The count of this clone is one. This chain connects TRBV2 to TRBJ1-5; 9 nucleotides align to TRBD1. V lost 5 bases and J lost 4; bases outside the gene matches: 3. Germline lookup yields CDR1 SNHLY and CDR2 FYNNEI. This CDR3 is 14 amino acids long. As DNA, the CDR3 is TGTGCCAGCAGTCGGGACAGGGTGAATCAGCCCCAGCATTTT. Translation gives CASSRDRVNQPQHF.

The J gene is TRBJ2-7, the V gene TRBV27; 12 bases are a match to TRBD2. The CDR3 loop spans 18 amino acids. Losses at the gene ends were 5 bases for V and 3 bases for J; bases not matched to a gene: 14. CDR1 and CDR2 from the germline V gene are MNHEY and SMNVEV (reference sequence). For the CDR3, the DNA is TGTGCCAGCAGTCCGGACGTTACTAGCGGGGGGTCGTTCTACGAGCAGTACTTC. Amino acids: CASSPDVTSGGSFYEQYF.

With regard to this clone: The junction and the germline gene differ at one end; a read error may be behind it. The chain is built from TRBV7-9 and TRBJ2-1; TRBD1 is a possible D gene (6 bases). The CDR3 totals 14 residues. The germline gives CDR1 SEHNR, CDR2 FQNEAQ (reference sequence). The CDR3 loop reads CASSKGDRHNGQFF. The DNA for the CDR3 is TGTGCCAGCAGCAAGGGGGACCGCCACAATGGGCAGTTCTTC.

The V and J genes are TRBV6-7 and TRBJ2-3, with TRBD1 identical over 9 bases. TRBV6-7 is an ORF; its function is uncertain. This CDR3 region has 16 residues. Germline trimming cut 6 bases from V and 3 bases from J; bases unmatched to any gene: 10. The chain's CDR3 is CASSQQGTGTTDTQYF. The CDR3 DNA follows: TGTGCCAGCAGCCAGCAAGGGACAGGGACGACAGATACGCAGTATTTT.

The J gene is TRBJ1-2, the V gene TRBV20-1, with D possibly TRBD1 on 5 matching bases. V was pared by 7 bases and J by 6 bases, with 18 bases between. Looked up from germline, CDR1 is DFQATT and CDR2 is SNEGSKA (reference sequence). The CDR3 runs 13 residues. CDR3 bases: TGCAGTGTTATTGAGGTGCAGGGCAATGGCTACACCTTC. Protein: CSVIEVQGNGYTF.

A note on this clone: Other DNA sequences in the same sample also yield this CDR3. The V call is TRBV15, the J call TRBJ1-2, with D hard to call. Looked up from germline, CDR1 is LNHNV and CDR2 is YYDKDF (reference sequence). The V and J ends lost 0 bases and 7 bases respectively, with 12 bases between them. CDR3 length: 14 residues. CDR3 loop: CATSRDRGAGGYTF. The CDR3 bases are TGTGCCACCAGCAGAGATCGGGGAGCCGGTGGCTACACCTTC. The entire variable domain, with the rest obtained from reference TRBV15 and TRBJ1-2, is as follows: DAMVIQNPRYQVTQFGKPVTLSCSQTLNHNVMYWYQQKSSQAPKLLFHYYDKDFNNEADTPDNFQSRRPNTSFCFLDIRSPGLGDTAMYLCATSRDRGAGGYTFGSGTRLTVV.

The chain joins TRBV7-8 to TRBJ2-3; TRBD2 matches at 7 bases. This CDR3 contains 14 residues. From germline, CDR1 is SGHVS and CDR2 FQNEAQ. V lost 5 bases, J lost 4 bases, and 6 bases stayed unmatched. In DNA, the CDR3 is TGTGCCAGCAGCACCCGGACTAGAGCAGATACGCAGTATTTT. Translation: CASSTRTRADTQYF. Variable domain in full (rest from reference TRBV7-8 and TRBJ2-3): GAGVSQSPRYKVAKRGQDVALRCDPISGHVSLFWYQQALGQGPEFLTYFQNEAQLDKSGLPSDRFFAERPEGSVSTLKIQRTQQEDSAVYLCASSTRTRADTQYFGPGTRLTVL.

The chain recombines TRBV10-2 with TRBJ1-4, with 8 bases fitting TRBD1. Germline-derived CDR1 and CDR2 are WSHSY and SAAADI. V lost 8 bases and J lost 6; bases outside the gene matches: 8. The CDR3 contains 14 residues. CDR3 in amino acids: CASADRGWDEKLFF. CDR3 bases: TGCGCCAGCGCTGACAGGGGCTGGGATGAAAAACTGTTTTTT.

This clone was counted a single time. The rearrangement joins TRBV27 to TRBJ2-3, with TRBD2 matching 8 bases. The CDR3 is made up of 17 amino acids. Germline V gene data show CDR1 as MNHEY and CDR2 as SMNVEV (reference sequence). V shed 6 bases and J 0 bases; nucleotides not matched to a gene: 11. CDR3: CASSILLAGTSTDTQYF. The CDR3 region has the DNA TGTGCCAGCAGCATCTTGTTAGCGGGAACTAGCACAGATACGCAGTATTTT.

This clone was seen a handful of times. This rearrangement joins TRBV9 to TRBJ1-3, with 7 bases aligning to TRBD1. Germline V CDR1 and CDR2: SGDLS, YYNGEE. Germline trimming cut 4 bases from V and 2 bases from J; bases unmatched to any gene: 9. CDR3 length equals 16 residues. The CDR3 bases are TGTGCCAGCAGCTCAAGTACAGGGGATACTGGAAACACCATATATTTT. Its protein is CASSSSTGDTGNTIYF.

The chain uses TRBV19 and TRBJ2-1; D perhaps matches TRBD2 (6 bases). The V and J ends lost 5 bases and 0 bases respectively, with 14 bases between them. Germline assignment: CDR1 LNHDA and CDR2 SQIVND (reference sequence). The CDR3 runs to 16 residues. The CDR3 spells CASSPGDLSSYNEQFF. The CDR3 nucleotides read TGTGCCAGTAGTCCGGGGGACTTGAGCTCCTACAATGAGCAGTTCTTC.

This clone was seen a handful of times. Other nucleotide sequences in the sample specify the same CDR3. This chain links TRBV27 with TRBJ1-1; D might be TRBD1 (6 bases). V lost 9 bases, J lost 1 base, and 9 bases lay in between. The germline CDR1 and CDR2 sequences are MNHEY and SMNVEV (reference sequence). The CDR3 covers 12 residues. DNA for the CDR3: TGTGCCAGTTCGACAGGGAACACTGAAGCTTTCTTT. Amino acids: CASSTGNTEAFF.

This clone was recorded once. The chain recombines TRBV27 with TRBJ1-4, with 9 nucleotides matching TRBD1. V shed 6 bases and J 4 bases; nucleotides not matched to a gene: 3. The CDR3 runs to 14 residues. Looked up from germline, CDR1 is MNHEY and CDR2 is SMNVEV (reference sequence). As DNA, the CDR3 is TGTGCCAGCAGACAGGACAGGGGTAATGAAAAACTGTTTTTT. It translates to CASRQDRGNEKLFF.

Points on this clone: The same CDR3 arises from other DNA sequences in this sample as well. The J gene is TRBJ2-7, the V gene TRBV28; D unresolved. The V gene's germline CDR1 is MDHEN and CDR2 SYDVKM. Between the trimmed V and J ends, which lost 6 bases and 4 bases, there was a span of 10 bases. This CDR3 region has 12 residues. This CDR3 is CASRQGEYEQYF. DNA of the CDR3: TGTGCCAGCAGACAAGGAGAATACGAGCAGTACTTC.

The chain carries TRBV2 and TRBJ2-7, with 14 bases aligning to TRBD2. The germline gives CDR1 SNHLY, CDR2 FYNNEI. V gave up 6 bases and J gave up 0 bases; unmatched junction bases: 7. The CDR3 is 17 amino acids. In nucleotides, the CDR3 is TGTGCCAGCAGGGCCGGGACTAGCGGGGGATTCTCCTACGAGCAGTACTTC. This translates into CASRAGTSGGFSYEQYF.

In this sample, this clone turned up once. The genes are TRBV30 and TRBJ2-7; D perhaps matches TRBD1 (5 bases). CDR3 length: 11 residues. Germline loops: CDR1 GTSNPN, CDR2 SVGIG (reference sequence). Trimming took off 3 bases at V and 6 bases at J, with 9 bases between the two ends. Here the CDR3 DNA reads TGTGCCTGGAGCCTAGGGGCCGAGCAGTACTTC. It is translated as CAWSLGAEQYF.

This chain joins TRBV7-9 and TRBJ1-3; TRBD1 matches at 9 bases. This CDR3 spans 15 amino acids. The germline CDR1 and CDR2 sequences are SEHNR and FQNEAQ (reference sequence). V gave up 5 bases and J gave up 2 bases; unmatched junction bases: 4. CDR3: CASSVRTGAGNTIYF. CDR3 nucleotide sequence: TGTGCCAGCAGCGTCCGGACAGGGGCTGGAAACACCATATATTTT.